The subject of this entry is one TCR beta chain. This specimen comes from a study of CD8 T cells in Susac syndrome. cDNA came from about 0.5 to 1 ug RNA primed by random hexamers. TCRdb passed the immunoSEQ multiplex PCR reads through MiXCR, listing each CDR3 protein once. This table has approximately 300,000 distinct CDR3 sequences, approximately 85% appearing once. This CDR3 region has 15 residues. The germline CDR1 and CDR2 sequences are MDHEN and SYDVKM. V dropped 1 base and J dropped 2 bases, with 12 bases sitting between them. CD8+ and CD4+ T cells from blood underwent TCR beta sequencing. This rearrangement joins TRBV28 to TRBJ2-7; D is unclear. The sequence came from a human donor with multiple sclerosis. Source material: CD8+ T cells from PBMCs. The CDR3 nucleotides are TGTGCCAGCAGTTTATTGCCCAGACGGACCTACGAGCAGTACTTC. The encoded protein is CASSLLPRRTYEQYF.